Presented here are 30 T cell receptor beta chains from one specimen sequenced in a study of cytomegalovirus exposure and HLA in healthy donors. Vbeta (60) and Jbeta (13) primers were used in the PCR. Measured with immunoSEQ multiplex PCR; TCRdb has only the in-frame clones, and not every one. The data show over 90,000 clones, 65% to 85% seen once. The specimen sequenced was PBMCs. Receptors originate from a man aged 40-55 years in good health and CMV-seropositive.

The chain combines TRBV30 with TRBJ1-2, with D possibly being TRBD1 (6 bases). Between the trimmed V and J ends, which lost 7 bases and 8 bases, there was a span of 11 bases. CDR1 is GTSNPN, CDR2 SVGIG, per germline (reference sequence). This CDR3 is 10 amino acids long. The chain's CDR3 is CAFSRGGYTF. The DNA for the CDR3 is TGTGCCTTCTCTAGGGGGGGCTACACCTTC.

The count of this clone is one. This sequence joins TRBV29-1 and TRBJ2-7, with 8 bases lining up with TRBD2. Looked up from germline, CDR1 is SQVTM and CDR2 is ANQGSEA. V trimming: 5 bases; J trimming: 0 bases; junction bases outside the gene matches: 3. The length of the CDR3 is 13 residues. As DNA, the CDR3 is TGCAGCGTTACGGGACTAGTCTCCTACGAGCAGTACTTC. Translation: CSVTGLVSYEQYF.

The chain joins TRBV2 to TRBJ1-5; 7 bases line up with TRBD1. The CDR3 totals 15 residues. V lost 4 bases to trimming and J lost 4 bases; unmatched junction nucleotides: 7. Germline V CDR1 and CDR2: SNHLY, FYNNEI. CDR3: CASSVGGQINQPQHF. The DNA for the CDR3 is TGTGCCAGCAGTGTCGGGGGACAGATAAATCAGCCCCAGCATTTT.

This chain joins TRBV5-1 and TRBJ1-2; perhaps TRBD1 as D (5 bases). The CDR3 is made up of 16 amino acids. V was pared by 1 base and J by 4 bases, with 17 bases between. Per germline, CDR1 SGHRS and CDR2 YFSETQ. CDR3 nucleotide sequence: TGCGCCAGCAGCTTGAGAGCGGGGGACGGCGCCTATGGCTACACCTTC. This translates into CASSLRAGDGAYGYTF.

The CDR3 bases are TGTGCCAGCTCACCACAGAACAGCCAAGAGACCCAGTACTTC. Protein sequence: CASSPQNSQETQYF. The J gene is TRBJ2-5, the V gene TRBV18; no clear D gene. Germline lookup yields CDR1 KGHSH and CDR2 LQKENI. The CDR3 extends over 14 amino acids. The V gene lost 1 base and the J gene lost 1 base, with 7 bases spanning the gap.

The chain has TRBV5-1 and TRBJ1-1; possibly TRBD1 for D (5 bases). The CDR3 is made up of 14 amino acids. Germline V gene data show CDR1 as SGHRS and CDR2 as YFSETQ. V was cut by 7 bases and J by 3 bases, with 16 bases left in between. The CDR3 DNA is TGCGCCAGCGGCATGAGTTTGACAGACACTGAAGCTTTCTTT. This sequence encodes CASGMSLTDTEAFF.

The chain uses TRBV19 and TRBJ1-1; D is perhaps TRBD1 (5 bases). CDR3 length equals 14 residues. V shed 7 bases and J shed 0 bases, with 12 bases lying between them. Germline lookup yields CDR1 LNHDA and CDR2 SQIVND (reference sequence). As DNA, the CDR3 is TGTGCCAGTATCTCGACAGCTTTGAACACTGAAGCTTTCTTT. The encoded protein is CASISTALNTEAFF.

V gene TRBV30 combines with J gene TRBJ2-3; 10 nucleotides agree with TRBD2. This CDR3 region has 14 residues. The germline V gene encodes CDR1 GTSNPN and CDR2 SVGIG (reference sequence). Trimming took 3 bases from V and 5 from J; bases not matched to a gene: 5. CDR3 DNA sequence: TGTGCCTGGAGGGCTAGCGGGGGAGTAGATACGCAGTATTTT. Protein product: CAWRASGGVDTQYF.

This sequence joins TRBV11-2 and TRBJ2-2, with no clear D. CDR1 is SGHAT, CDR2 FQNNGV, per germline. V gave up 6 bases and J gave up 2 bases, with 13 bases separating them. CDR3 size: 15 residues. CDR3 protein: CASSPTLGNTGELFF. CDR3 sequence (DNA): TGTGCCAGCAGTCCGACCCTAGGTAACACCGGGGAGCTGTTTTTT.

CDR3 sequence: CASSAEQGVYGYTF. In nucleotides, the CDR3 is TGTGCCAGCAGCGCTGAACAGGGTGTCTATGGCTACACCTTC. The chain is built from TRBV9 and TRBJ1-2; tentatively, D is TRBD1 (6 bases). Germline assignment: CDR1 SGDLS and CDR2 YYNGEE. The CDR3 covers 14 residues. The ends were cut back, 3 bases at V and 4 bases at J, with 13 bases in the middle. Complete variable domain (other parts from reference TRBV9 and TRBJ1-2): DSGVTQTPKHLITATGQRVTLRCSPRSGDLSVYWYQQSLDQGLQFLIQYYNGEERAKGNILERFSAQQFPDLHSELNLSSLELGDSALYFCASSAEQGVYGYTFGSGTRLTVV.

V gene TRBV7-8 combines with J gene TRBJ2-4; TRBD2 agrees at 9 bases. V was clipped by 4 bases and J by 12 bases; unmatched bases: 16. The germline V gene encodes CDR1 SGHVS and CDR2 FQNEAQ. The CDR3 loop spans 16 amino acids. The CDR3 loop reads CASSSRKTSGAGSQYF. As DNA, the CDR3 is TGTGCCAGCAGCTCCCGAAAGACTAGCGGAGCGGGCAGTCAGTACTTC.

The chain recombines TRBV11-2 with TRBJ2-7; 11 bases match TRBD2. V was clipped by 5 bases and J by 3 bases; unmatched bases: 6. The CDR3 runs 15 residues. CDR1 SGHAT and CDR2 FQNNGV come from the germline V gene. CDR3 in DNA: TGTGCCAGCAGCCCCCGACTAGCGGGGCTCTACGAGCAGTACTTC. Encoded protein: CASSPRLAGLYEQYF.

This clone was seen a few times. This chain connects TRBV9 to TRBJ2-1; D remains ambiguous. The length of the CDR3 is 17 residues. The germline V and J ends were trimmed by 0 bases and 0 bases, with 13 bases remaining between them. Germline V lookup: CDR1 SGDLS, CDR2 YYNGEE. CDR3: CASSVVGAASSYNEQFF. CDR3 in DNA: TGTGCCAGCAGCGTAGTCGGTGCGGCGAGCTCCTACAATGAGCAGTTCTTC.

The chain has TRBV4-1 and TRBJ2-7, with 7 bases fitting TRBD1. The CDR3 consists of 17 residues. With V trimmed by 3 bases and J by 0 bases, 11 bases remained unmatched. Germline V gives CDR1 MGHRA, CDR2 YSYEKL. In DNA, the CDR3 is TGCGCCAGCAGCCATTCTTCCCGGGACAGATTCTCCTACGAGCAGTACTTC. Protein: CASSHSSRDRFSYEQYF.

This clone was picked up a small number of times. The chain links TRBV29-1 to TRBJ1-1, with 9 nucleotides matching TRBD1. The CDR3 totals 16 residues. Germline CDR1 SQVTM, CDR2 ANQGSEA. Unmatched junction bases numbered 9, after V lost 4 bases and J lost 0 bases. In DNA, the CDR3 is TGCAGCGTTGGGGGGACAGGGTTGGCCGTGAACACTGAAGCTTTCTTT. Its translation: CSVGGTGLAVNTEAFF.

The CDR3: CASSLIQTSGGNEQFF. In DNA, the CDR3 is TGTGCCAGCAGCTTAATACAGACTAGCGGGGGTAATGAGCAGTTCTTC. The V and J genes are TRBV7-3 and TRBJ2-1; 12 nucleotides align to TRBD2. The germline V gene encodes CDR1 SGHTA and CDR2 FQGTGA. V shed 1 base, J shed 7 bases, and the junction held 5 bases outside the gene matches. CDR3 length: 16 amino acids. The entire variable domain, with the rest obtained from reference TRBV7-3 and TRBJ2-1, is as follows: GAGVSQTPSNKVTEKGKYVELRCDPISGHTALYWYRQSLGQGPEFLIYFQGTGAADDSGLPNDRFFAVRPEGSVSTLKIQRTERGDSAVYLCASSLIQTSGGNEQFFGPGTRLTVL.

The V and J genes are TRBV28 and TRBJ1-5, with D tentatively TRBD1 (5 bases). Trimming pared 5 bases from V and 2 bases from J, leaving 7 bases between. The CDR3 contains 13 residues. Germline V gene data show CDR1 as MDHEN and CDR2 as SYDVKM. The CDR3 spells CASSVTGNQPQHF. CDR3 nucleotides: TGTGCCAGCAGTGTGACAGGCAATCAGCCCCAGCATTTT.

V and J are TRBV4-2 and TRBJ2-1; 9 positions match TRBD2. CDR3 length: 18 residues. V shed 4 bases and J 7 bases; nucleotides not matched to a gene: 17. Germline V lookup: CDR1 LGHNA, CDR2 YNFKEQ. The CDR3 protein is CASSRGGGAGGPGNEQFF. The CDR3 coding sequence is TGTGCCAGCAGCCGTGGGGGGGGCGCGGGAGGGCCGGGTAATGAGCAGTTCTTC.

This CDR3 is CATPCGGVSYEQYF. CDR3 DNA: TGTGCCACCCCTTGTGGAGGGGTCTCCTACGAGCAGTACTTC. This chain connects TRBV19 to TRBJ2-7, with D perhaps TRBD2 (6 bases). The V end was cut by 10 bases, the J end by 0 bases, with 16 bases between. Germline-derived CDR1 and CDR2 are LNHDA and SQIVND (reference sequence). This CDR3 contains 14 residues.

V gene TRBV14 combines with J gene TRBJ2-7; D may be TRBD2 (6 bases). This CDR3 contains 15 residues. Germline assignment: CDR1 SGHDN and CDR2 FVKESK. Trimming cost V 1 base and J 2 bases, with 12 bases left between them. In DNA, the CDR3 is TGTGCCAGCAGCCAAGGCGCCGGACTAACCTACGAGCAGTACTTC. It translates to CASSQGAGLTYEQYF.

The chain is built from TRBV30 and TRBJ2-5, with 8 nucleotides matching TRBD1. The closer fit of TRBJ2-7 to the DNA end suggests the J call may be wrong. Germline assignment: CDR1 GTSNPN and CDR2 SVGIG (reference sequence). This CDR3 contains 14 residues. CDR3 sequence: CAWSRDRGIHEQYF. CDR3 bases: TGTGCCTGGAGTCGAGACAGGGGTATCCACGAGCAGTACTTC.

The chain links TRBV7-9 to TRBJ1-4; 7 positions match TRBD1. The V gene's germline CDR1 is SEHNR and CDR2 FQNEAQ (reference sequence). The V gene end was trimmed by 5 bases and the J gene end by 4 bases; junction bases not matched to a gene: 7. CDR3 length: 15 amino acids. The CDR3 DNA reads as TGTGCCAGCAGCCAGGGGGTCGACAATAATGAAAAACTGTTTTTT. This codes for CASSQGVDNNEKLFF.

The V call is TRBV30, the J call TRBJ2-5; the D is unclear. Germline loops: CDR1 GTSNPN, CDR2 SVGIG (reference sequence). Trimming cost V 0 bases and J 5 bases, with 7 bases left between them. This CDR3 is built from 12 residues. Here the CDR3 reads CAWSVLEETQYF. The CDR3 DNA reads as TGTGCCTGGAGTGTACTGGAGGAGACCCAGTACTTC.

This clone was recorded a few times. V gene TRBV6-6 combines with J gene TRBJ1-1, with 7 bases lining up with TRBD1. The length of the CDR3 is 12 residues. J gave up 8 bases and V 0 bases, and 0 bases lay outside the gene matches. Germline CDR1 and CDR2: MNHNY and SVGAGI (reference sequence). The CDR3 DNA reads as TGTGCCAGCAGTTACTCGACAGGGGAAGCTTTCTTT. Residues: CASSYSTGEAFF.

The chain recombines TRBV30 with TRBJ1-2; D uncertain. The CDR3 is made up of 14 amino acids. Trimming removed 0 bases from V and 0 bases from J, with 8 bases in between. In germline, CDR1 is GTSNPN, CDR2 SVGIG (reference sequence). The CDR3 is CAWSVPRANYGYTF. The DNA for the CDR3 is TGTGCCTGGAGTGTACCCCGGGCTAACTATGGCTACACCTTC.

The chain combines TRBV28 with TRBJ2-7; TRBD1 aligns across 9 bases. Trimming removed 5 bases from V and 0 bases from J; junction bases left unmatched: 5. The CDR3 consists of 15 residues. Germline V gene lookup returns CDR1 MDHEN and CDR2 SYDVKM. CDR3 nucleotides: TGTGCCAGCAGTCCCGGGACAGGGCACTCCTACGAGCAGTACTTC. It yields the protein CASSPGTGHSYEQYF. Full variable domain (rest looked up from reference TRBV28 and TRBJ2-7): DVKVTQSSRYLVKRTGEKVFLECVQDMDHENMFWYRQDPGLGLRLIYFSYDVKMKEKGDIPEGYSVSREKKERFSLILESASTNQTSMYLCASSPGTGHSYEQYFGPGTRLTVT.

The CDR3 DNA reads TGTGCCAGCAGGAATAGCGGTACGCAGTATTTT. It encodes CASRNSGTQYF. J is TRBJ2-3 and V is TRBV2; D perhaps matches TRBD2 (6 bases). CDR3 length: 11 amino acids. Germline lookup yields CDR1 SNHLY and CDR2 FYNNEI. V was trimmed by 6 bases and J by 8 bases, leaving 9 bases between them. Full variable domain (rest looked up from reference TRBV2 and TRBJ2-3): EPEVTQTPSHQVTQMGQEVILRCVPISNHLYFYWYRQILGQKVEFLVSFYNNEISEKSEIFDDQFSVERPDGSNFTLKIRSTKLEDSAMYFCASRNSGTQYFGPGTRLTVL.

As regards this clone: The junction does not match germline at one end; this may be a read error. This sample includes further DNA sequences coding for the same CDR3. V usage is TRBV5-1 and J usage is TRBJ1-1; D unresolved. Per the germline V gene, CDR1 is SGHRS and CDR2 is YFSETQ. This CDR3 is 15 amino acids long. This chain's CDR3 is CASSRIGRENTEAFF. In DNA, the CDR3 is TGCGCCAGCAGCAGAATAGGACGGGAGAACACCGAAGCTTTCTTT.

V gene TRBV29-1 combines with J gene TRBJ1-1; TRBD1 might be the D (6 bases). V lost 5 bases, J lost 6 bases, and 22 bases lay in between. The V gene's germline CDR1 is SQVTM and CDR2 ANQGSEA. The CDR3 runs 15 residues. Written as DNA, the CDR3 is TGCAGCGTTCACAGGGAGACGTTACAGTTGGCTGAAGCTTTCTTT. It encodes CSVHRETLQLAEAFF.

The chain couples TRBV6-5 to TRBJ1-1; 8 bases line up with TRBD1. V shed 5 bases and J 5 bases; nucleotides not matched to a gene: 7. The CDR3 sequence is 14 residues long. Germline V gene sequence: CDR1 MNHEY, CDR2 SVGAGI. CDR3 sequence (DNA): TGTGCCAGCAGTGACGGACAGGGTTTAACTGAAGCTTTCTTT. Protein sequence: CASSDGQGLTEAFF.